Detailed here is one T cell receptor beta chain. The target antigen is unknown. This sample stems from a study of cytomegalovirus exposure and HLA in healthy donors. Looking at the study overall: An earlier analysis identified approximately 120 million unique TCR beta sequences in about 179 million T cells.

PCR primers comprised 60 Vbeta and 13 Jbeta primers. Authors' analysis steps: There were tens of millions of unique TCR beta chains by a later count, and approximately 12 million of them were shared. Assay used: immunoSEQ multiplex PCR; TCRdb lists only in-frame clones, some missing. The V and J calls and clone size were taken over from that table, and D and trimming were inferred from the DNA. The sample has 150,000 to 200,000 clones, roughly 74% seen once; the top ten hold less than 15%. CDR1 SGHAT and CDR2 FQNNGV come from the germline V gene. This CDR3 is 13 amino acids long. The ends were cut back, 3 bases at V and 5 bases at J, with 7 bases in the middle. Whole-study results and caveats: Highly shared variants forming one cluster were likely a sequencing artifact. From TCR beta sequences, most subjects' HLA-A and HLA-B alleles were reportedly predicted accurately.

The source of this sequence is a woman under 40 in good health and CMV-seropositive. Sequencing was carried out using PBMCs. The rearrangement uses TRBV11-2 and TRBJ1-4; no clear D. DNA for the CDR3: TGTGCCAGCAGCTTGGTGAGGAATGAAAAACTGTTTTTT. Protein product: CASSLVRNEKLFF.